A selection of T cell receptor beta chains follows, all from one sample in a study of neurological immune-mediated disorders. TCRdb re-called the 5' RACE reads with MiXCR, one entry per CDR3 protein. Of some 37,000 distinct CDR3 sequences listed, about a tenth were seen once; the top ten hold approximately 6.9%. The sequencing sample was made of PBMCs. Source of these receptors: a woman aged 25 to 39 with HTLV-1-associated myelopathy (HAM/TSP). Each CDR3 is given with its conserved first and last residue. The D gene is left open where the match is weak. The size field is filled for only some rows; it gives once, few, many or a size class.

V gene: TRBV7-2
clone size: many
D gene: TRBD2
J gene: TRBJ2-1
CDR3 DNA: TGTGCCAGCAGCTACGGGGGGGTTAATGAGCAGTTCTTC
CDR3 protein: CASSYGGVNEQFF

V gene: TRBV4-1
clone size: many
D gene: -
J gene: TRBJ1-5
CDR3 DNA: TGCGCCAGCAGCCTAGGAGCTACACTAAGATGGAATCAGCCCCAGCATTTT
CDR3 protein: CASSLGATLRWNQPQHF

V gene: TRBV16
clone size: many
D gene: -
J gene: TRBJ1-2
CDR3 DNA: TGTGCCAGCAGCCAAGAGGGCACAGGTTCTGGCTACACCTTC
CDR3 protein: CASSQEGTGSGYTF

V gene: TRBV6-6
clone size: many
D gene: TRBD2
J gene: TRBJ2-3
CDR3 DNA: TGTGCCAGCCTCTCCAGACTAGCGGGGGGGGACCTCCCAGATACGCAGTATTTT
CDR3 protein: CASLSRLAGGDLPDTQYF

V gene: TRBV7-9
clone size: many
D gene: -
J gene: TRBJ2-2
CDR3 DNA: TGTGCCAGCAGCTTGGCCGGGACCGGGGAGCTGTTTTTT
CDR3 protein: CASSLAGTGELFF

V gene: TRBV18
clone size: -
D gene: -
J gene: TRBJ1-4
CDR3 DNA: TGTGCCAGCTCACCGCAAGAAAAACTGTTTTTT
CDR3 protein: CASSPQEKLFF

V gene: TRBV20-1
clone size: many
D gene: -
J gene: TRBJ1-4
CDR3 DNA: TGCAGTGCTAGAGCACGGTTACTCCCCGCTAATGAAAAACTGTTTTTT
CDR3 protein: CSARARLLPANEKLFF

V gene: TRBV6-2/TRBV6-3
clone size: -
D gene: -
J gene: TRBJ1-1
CDR3 DNA: TGTGCCAGAAGTTACTGGGGGCTAGGCACTGAAGCTTTCTTT
CDR3 protein: CARSYWGLGTEAFF

V gene: TRBV5-1
clone size: many
D gene: -
J gene: TRBJ2-1
CDR3 DNA: TGCGCCAGCAAGGTCAAGCGTACCAATGAGCAGTTCTTC
CDR3 protein: CASKVKRTNEQFF

V gene: TRBV2
clone size: many
D gene: -
J gene: TRBJ2-6
CDR3 DNA: TGTGCCAGCAGGCAGGGCTCTGGGGCCAACGTCCTGACTTTC
CDR3 protein: CASRQGSGANVLTF

V gene: TRBV20-1
clone size: medium-sized
D gene: -
J gene: TRBJ1-1
CDR3 DNA: TGCAGTGCTAGAACAGGGAACACTGAAGCTTTCTTT
CDR3 protein: CSARTGNTEAFF

V gene: TRBV7-2
clone size: many
D gene: -
J gene: TRBJ1-2
CDR3 DNA: TGTGCCAGCACCATCGTGAGGCAGGCTACTAATGGCTACACCTTC
CDR3 protein: CASTIVRQATNGYTF

V gene: TRBV20-1
clone size: many
D gene: TRBD1
J gene: TRBJ1-1
CDR3 DNA: TGCAGTGCTAGAGAGACAGGGCCCCACACTGAAGCTTTCTTT
CDR3 protein: CSARETGPHTEAFF

V gene: TRBV5-1
clone size: many
D gene: -
J gene: TRBJ2-1
CDR3 DNA: TGCGCCAGCAGTGTTCCGGACAGTTACAATGAGCAGTTCTTC
CDR3 protein: CASSVPDSYNEQFF

V gene: TRBV6-5
clone size: -
D gene: TRBD1
J gene: TRBJ1-2
CDR3 DNA: TGTGCCAGTAGTTACGCCCGGAACAGGGGCTATGGCTACACCTTC
CDR3 protein: CASSYARNRGYGYTF

V gene: TRBV20-1
clone size: once
D gene: TRBD1
J gene: TRBJ2-7
CDR3 DNA: TGCAGTGCTGGGAAGAGGGGACAGTCCGCCGAGCAGTACTTC
CDR3 protein: CSAGKRGQSAEQYF

V gene: TRBV6-5
clone size: many
D gene: -
J gene: TRBJ1-3
CDR3 DNA: TGTGCCAGCAGAGACAGACTTTACTCTGGAAACACCATATATTTT
CDR3 protein: CASRDRLYSGNTIYF

V gene: TRBV6-1
clone size: many
D gene: -
J gene: TRBJ1-1
CDR3 DNA: TGTGCCAGCAGCTTAGGACAGCTTGAAGCTTTCTTT
CDR3 protein: CASSLGQLEAFF

V gene: TRBV20-1
clone size: many
D gene: TRBD2
J gene: TRBJ2-2
CDR3 DNA: TGCAGTGCTAGAGATCATGAAGCGGGGGGGATAATGACCGGGGAGCTGTTTTTT
CDR3 protein: CSARDHEAGGIMTGELFF

V gene: TRBV5-1
clone size: many
D gene: -
J gene: TRBJ2-1
CDR3 DNA: TGCGCCAGCAGCCTGGGGACGCGCTTCAATGAGCAGTTCTTC
CDR3 protein: CASSLGTRFNEQFF

V gene: TRBV20-1
clone size: many
D gene: -
J gene: TRBJ1-1
CDR3 DNA: TGCAGTGCTAGAGACAGGGTTTCGGAAGCTTTCTTT
CDR3 protein: CSARDRVSEAFF

V gene: TRBV7-2
clone size: many
D gene: TRBD1
J gene: TRBJ2-3
CDR3 DNA: TGTGCCAGCAGCCTCTCCGGGACAGGCACAGATACGCAGTATTTT
CDR3 protein: CASSLSGTGTDTQYF

V gene: TRBV20-1
clone size: many
D gene: TRBD1
J gene: TRBJ1-2
CDR3 DNA: TGCAGTGCTAGTGCGGGACAGGGTGCTGGCTACACCTTC
CDR3 protein: CSASAGQGAGYTF

V gene: TRBV20-1
clone size: many
D gene: TRBD2
J gene: TRBJ2-7
CDR3 DNA: TGCAGTGCTGAACCGGGACTAGCGGCCTACGAGCAGTACTTC
CDR3 protein: CSAEPGLAAYEQYF